Listed here are 10 T cell receptor beta chains from one sample, sequenced in a study of blood T cells in healthy people across ages. For the second PCR, which ran for 7 to 11 cycles, a sample-barcoded 5' primer and a J-beta primer mix were used. Using its own MiXCR run on the 5' RACE reads, TCRdb lists one record per CDR3 protein. Of approximately 600,000 distinct CDR3 sequences detected, 58% appear once; the ten largest clones hold 30% to 45%. The specimen sequenced was blood. Every receptor here comes from a man aged 55-75 years in good health.

This clonotype has more than one count but fewer than ten. CDR3 region: CATSSGAGATNEQFF. CDR3 DNA sequence: TGTGCCACCAGCTCTGGGGCGGGGGCGACCAATGAGCAGTTCTTC. The rearrangement uses TRBV15 and TRBJ2-1, with a tentative D call TRBD2 (7 bases). Trimming removed 5 bases at V and 6 bases at J, with 17 bases between. The CDR3 runs to 15 residues. CDR1 and CDR2 from the germline V gene are LNHNV and YYDKDF (reference sequence).

V gene TRBV7-2 combines with J gene TRBJ1-4; perhaps TRBD1 as D (6 bases). CDR1 and CDR2 (germline): SGHTA, FQGNSA. Trimming took off 1 base at V and 6 bases at J, with 12 bases between the two ends. The CDR3 length is 15 residues. CDR3 coding DNA: TGTGCCAGCAGCTTAGTTACAGGGAGGGATGAAAAACTGTTTTTT. Residues: CASSLVTGRDEKLFF.

J is TRBJ2-1 and V is TRBV20-1; tentatively, D is TRBD1 or TRBD2 (5 bases each). There are 16 residues in the CDR3. The V and J ends lost 1 base and 0 bases respectively, with 13 bases between them. Germline values: CDR1 DFQATT, CDR2 SNEGSKA (reference sequence). The CDR3 coding sequence is TGCAGTGCTAGAGGTTTCGAGGGGAGCTCCTACAATGAGCAGTTCTTC. It yields the protein CSARGFEGSSYNEQFF.

The chain has TRBV27 and TRBJ1-1, with a possible D match to TRBD1 (5 bases). Germline values: CDR1 MNHEY, CDR2 SMNVEV (reference sequence). V lost 6 bases to trimming and J lost 0 bases, with 11 bases between them. This CDR3 spans 14 amino acids. The CDR3 DNA follows: TGTGCCAGCAGATGGGACCGCCTGAACACTGAAGCTTTCTTT. Amino acid sequence: CASRWDRLNTEAFF.

The chain joins TRBV10-3 to TRBJ2-1; D possibly uses TRBD1 or TRBD2 (5 bases each). Germline V CDR1 and CDR2: ENHRY, SYGVKD. The CDR3 is made up of 11 amino acids. V shed 4 bases and J shed 13 bases, with 11 bases lying between them. The CDR3 here is CAISASGTQFF. CDR3 nucleotide sequence: TGTGCCATCAGTGCCTCGGGGACCCAGTTCTTC.

The rearrangement joins TRBV20-1 to TRBJ2-7; 10 nucleotides match TRBD2. The CDR3 covers 14 residues. Germline V lookup: CDR1 DFQATT, CDR2 SNEGSKA (reference sequence). Trimming at V came to 5 bases and at J to 4 bases, leaving 8 bases not matched to a gene. CDR3 loop: CSAGPGLAVYEQYF. CDR3 sequence (DNA): TGCAGTGCTGGCCCCGGACTAGCGGTTTACGAGCAGTACTTC.

The V call is TRBV28, the J call TRBJ2-3; D may match TRBD1 or TRBD2 (5 bases each). The V and J ends lost 4 bases and 1 base respectively, with 12 bases between them. The germline V gene encodes CDR1 MDHEN and CDR2 SYDVKM. This CDR3 is built from 15 residues. CDR3 DNA sequence: TGTGCCAGCAGTTCAGGGCGGCGGGGCACAGATACGCAGTATTTT. This gives the protein CASSSGRRGTDTQYF.

This sequence joins TRBV5-5 and TRBJ1-4; 9 bases map to TRBD1. CDR1 and CDR2 (germline): SGHKS, YYEKEE (reference sequence). The V segment lost 1 base and the J segment 3 bases; nucleotides outside the gene matches: 4. The CDR3 has 16 residues. CDR3 sequence: CASSLYRGRANEKLFF. The DNA for the CDR3 is TGTGCCAGCAGCTTGTACAGGGGGCGGGCTAATGAAAAACTGTTTTTT.

CDR3 loop: CSVVGGRGMNTEAFF. The CDR3 DNA reads as TGCAGCGTTGTGGGGGGGCGTGGGATGAACACTGAAGCTTTCTTT. The J gene is TRBJ1-1, the V gene TRBV29-1, with D tentatively TRBD1 (6 bases). V dropped 4 bases and J dropped 0 bases, with 15 bases sitting between them. There are 15 residues in the CDR3. The germline V gene has CDR1 SQVTM and CDR2 ANQGSEA.

This clonotype was counted between two and nine times. The V and J genes are TRBV27 and TRBJ2-3; tentatively, D is TRBD1 (5 bases). Trimming cost V 1 base and J 3 bases, with 14 bases left between them. There are 16 residues in the CDR3. Germline V CDR1 and CDR2: MNHEY, SMNVEV (reference sequence). The CDR3 is CASSLFGRVITDTQYF. The CDR3, as DNA: TGTGCCAGCAGTTTATTTGGCAGGGTAATAACAGATACGCAGTATTTT.